The table lists the clone carrying this T cell receptor (beta chain) with a few counts. This specimen comes from a study of blood T cell repertoires in COVID-19. Germline CDR1 MNHNS, CDR2 SASEGT. V shed 4 bases and J 1 base; nucleotides not matched to a gene: 6. The CDR3 is 16 amino acids. Authors' data handling: Reference gene primer amplification yielded estimated nucleated cell counts. The method was immunoSEQ multiplex PCR; TCRdb's version includes in-frame clones alone and lacks a portion of them. The DNA was the basis for D and trimming; V, J and clone size are from that table. The table includes about 170,000 clones, more than 75% detected once.

Sequenced material: peripheral blood. The chain employs TRBV6-1 and TRBJ1-5, with 8 bases identical to TRBD1. The receptor was isolated from a man between 45 and 60 years old who had recovered from COVID-19. CDR3: CASSADRARSNQPQHF. The CDR3 bases are TGTGCCAGCAGTGCGGACAGGGCAAGGAGCAATCAGCCCCAGCATTTT.